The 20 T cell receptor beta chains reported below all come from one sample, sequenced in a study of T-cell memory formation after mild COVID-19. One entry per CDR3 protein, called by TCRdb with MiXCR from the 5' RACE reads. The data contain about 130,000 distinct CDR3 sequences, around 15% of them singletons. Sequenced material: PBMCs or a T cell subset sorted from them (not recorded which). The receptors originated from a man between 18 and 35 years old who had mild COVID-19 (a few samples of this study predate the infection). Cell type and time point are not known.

This chain's CDR3 is CASSGTSWSGELFF. The DNA of the CDR3 is TGTGCCAGCAGCGGGACTAGTTGGTCCGGGGAGCTGTTTTTT. The V call is TRBV7-9, the J call TRBJ2-2; 8 bases map to TRBD2. The germline CDR1 and CDR2 sequences are SEHNR and FQNEAQ (reference sequence). V gave up 5 bases and J gave up 6 bases; unmatched junction bases: 5. CDR3 size: 14 residues.

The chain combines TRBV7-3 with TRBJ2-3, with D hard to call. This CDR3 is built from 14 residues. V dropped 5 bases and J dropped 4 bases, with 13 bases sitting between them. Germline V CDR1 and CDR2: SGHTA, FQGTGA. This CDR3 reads CASSVAAGPDTQYF. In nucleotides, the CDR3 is TGTGCCAGCAGCGTAGCTGCCGGCCCAGATACGCAGTATTTT.

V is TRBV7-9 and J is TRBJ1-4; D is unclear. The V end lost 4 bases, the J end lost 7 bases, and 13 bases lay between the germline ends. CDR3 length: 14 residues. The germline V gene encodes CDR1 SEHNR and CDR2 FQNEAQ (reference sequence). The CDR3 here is CASSSQRLSEKLFF. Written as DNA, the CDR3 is TGTGCCAGCAGCTCGCAACGGTTGAGTGAAAAACTGTTTTTT.

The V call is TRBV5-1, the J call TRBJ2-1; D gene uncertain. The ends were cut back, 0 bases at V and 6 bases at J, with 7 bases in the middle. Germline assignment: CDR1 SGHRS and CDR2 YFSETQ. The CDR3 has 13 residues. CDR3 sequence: CASSLGPTNEQFF. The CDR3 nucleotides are TGCGCCAGCAGCTTGGGACCAACCAATGAGCAGTTCTTC.

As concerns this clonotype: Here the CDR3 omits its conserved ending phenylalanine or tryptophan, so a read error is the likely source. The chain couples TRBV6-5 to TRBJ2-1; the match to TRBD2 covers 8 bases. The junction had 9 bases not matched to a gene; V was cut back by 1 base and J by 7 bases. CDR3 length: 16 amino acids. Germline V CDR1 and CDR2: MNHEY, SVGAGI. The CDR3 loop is CASSYYGGGPRNEQFL. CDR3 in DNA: TGTGCCAGCAGTTACTATGGCGGGGGGCCTAGAAATGAGCAGTTCTTA.

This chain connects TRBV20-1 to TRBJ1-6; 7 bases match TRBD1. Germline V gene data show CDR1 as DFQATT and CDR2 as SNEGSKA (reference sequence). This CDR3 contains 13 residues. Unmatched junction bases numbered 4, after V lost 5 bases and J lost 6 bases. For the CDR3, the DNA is TGCAGTGCTCCCGGGACAGCTAATTCACCCCTCCACTTT. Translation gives CSAPGTANSPLHF.

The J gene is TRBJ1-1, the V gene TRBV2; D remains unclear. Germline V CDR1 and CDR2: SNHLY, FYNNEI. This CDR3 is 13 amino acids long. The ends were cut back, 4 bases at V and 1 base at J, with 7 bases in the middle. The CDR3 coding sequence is TGTGCCAGCAGTGGGTTGGGGAACACTGAAGCTTTCTTT. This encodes CASSGLGNTEAFF.

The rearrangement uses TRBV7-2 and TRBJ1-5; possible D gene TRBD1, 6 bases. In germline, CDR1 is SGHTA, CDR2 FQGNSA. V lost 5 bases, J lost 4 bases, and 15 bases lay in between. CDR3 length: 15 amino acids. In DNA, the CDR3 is TGTGCCAGCAGCGTAGAACGGGGGCGTAATCAGCCCCAGCATTTT. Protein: CASSVERGRNQPQHF.

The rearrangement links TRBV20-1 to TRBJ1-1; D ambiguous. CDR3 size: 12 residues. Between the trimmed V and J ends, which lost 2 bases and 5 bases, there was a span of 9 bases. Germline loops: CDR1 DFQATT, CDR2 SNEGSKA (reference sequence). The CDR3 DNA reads TGCAGTGCTAGAAAGGCCGAAACTGAAGCTTTCTTT. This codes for CSARKAETEAFF.

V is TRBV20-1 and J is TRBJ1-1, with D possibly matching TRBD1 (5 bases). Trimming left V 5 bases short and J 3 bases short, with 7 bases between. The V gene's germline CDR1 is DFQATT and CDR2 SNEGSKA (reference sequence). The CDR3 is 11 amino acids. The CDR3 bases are TGCAGTGCTCGGGGGTACACTGAAGCTTTCTTT. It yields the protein CSARGYTEAFF.

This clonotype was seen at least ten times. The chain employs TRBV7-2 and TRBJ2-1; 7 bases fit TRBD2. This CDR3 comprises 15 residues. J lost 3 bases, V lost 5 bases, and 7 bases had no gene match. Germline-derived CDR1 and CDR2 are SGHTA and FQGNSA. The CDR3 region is CASSTSGAVYNEQFF. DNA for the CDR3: TGTGCCAGCAGCACGAGCGGGGCGGTCTACAATGAGCAGTTCTTC.

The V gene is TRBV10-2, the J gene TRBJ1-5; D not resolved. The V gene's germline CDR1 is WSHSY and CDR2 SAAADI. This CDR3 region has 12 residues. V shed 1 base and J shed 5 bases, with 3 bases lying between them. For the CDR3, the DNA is TGCGCCAGCAGTGAGTTTGATCAGCCCCAGCATTTT. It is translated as CASSEFDQPQHF.

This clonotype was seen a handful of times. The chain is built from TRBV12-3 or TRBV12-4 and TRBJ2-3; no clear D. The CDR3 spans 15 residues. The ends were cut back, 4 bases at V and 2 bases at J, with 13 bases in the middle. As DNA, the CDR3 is TGTGCCAGCAGTTCGGATGTGAATCCCACAGATACGCAGTATTTT. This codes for CASSSDVNPTDTQYF.

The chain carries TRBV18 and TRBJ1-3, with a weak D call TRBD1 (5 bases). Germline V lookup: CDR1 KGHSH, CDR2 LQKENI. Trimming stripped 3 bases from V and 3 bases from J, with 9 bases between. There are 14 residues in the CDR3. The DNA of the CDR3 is TGTGCCAGCTCACCCTCGACAGTTGGAAACACCATATATTTT. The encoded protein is CASSPSTVGNTIYF.

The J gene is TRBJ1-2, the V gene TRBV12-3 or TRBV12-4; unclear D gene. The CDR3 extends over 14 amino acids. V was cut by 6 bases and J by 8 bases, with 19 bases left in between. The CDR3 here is CASSQSGGLGGYTF. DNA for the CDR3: TGTGCCAGCAGCCAGAGTGGTGGCTTAGGGGGCTACACCTTC.

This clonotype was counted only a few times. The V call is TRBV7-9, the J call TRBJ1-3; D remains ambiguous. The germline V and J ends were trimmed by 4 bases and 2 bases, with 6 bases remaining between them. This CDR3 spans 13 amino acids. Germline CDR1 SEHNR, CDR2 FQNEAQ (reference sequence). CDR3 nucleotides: TGTGCCAGCAGCTCGATGGCTGGAAACACCATATATTTT. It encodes CASSSMAGNTIYF.

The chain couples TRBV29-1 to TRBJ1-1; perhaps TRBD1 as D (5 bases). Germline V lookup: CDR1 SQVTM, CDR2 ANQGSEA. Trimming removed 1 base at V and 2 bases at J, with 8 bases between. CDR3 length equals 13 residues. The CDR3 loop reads CSVEVGVNTEAFF. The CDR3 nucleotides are TGCAGCGTTGAAGTGGGGGTTAACACTGAAGCTTTCTTT. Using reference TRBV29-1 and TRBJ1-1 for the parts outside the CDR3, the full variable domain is SAVISQKPSRDICQRGTSLTIQCQVDSQVTMMFWYRQQPGQSLTLIATANQGSEATYESGFVIDKFPISRPNLTFSTLTVSNMSPEDSSIYLCSVEVGVNTEAFFGQGTRLTVV.

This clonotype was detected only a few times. The CDR3 DNA reads as TGTGCCAGCAGTCTGACTAGCGGGGGGTACAATGAGCAGTTCTTC. This sequence encodes CASSLTSGGYNEQFF. The V and J genes are TRBV12-3 or TRBV12-4 and TRBJ2-1; the match to TRBD2 covers 13 bases. The CDR3 extends over 15 amino acids. V lost 5 bases to trimming and J lost 4 bases; unmatched junction nucleotides: 2.

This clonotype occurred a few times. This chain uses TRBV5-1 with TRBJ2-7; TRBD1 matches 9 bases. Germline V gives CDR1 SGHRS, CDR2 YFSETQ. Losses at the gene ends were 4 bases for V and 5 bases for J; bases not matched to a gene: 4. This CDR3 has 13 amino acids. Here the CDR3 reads CASSGDRAHEQYF. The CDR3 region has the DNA TGCGCCAGCAGCGGGGACAGGGCTCACGAGCAGTACTTC.

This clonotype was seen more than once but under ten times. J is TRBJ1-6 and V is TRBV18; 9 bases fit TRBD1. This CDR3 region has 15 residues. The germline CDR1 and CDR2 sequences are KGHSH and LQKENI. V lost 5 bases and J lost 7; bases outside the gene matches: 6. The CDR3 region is CASSTAGTGNSPLHF. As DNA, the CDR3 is TGTGCCAGCTCAACGGCCGGGACAGGGAATTCACCCCTCCACTTT. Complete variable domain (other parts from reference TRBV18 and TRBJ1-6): NAGVMQNPRHLVRRRGQEARLRCSPMKGHSHVYWYRQLPEEGLKFMVYLQKENIIDESGMPKERFSAEFPKEGPSILRIQQVVRGDSAAYFCASSTAGTGNSPLHFGNGTRLTVT.